This entry lists 8 T cell receptor beta chains sequenced from one sample in a study of CD8 T cells in Susac syndrome. Roughly 0.45 to 1 ug RNA was reverse transcribed with random hexamers. Via MiXCR, TCRdb re-called the immunoSEQ multiplex PCR reads, giving one row per CDR3 protein. The sample shows hundreds of thousands of distinct CDR3 sequences, approximately 89% of them seen only once. Sequencing input: CD8+ T cells from PBMCs. These receptors all come from a human donor with multiple sclerosis.

The rearrangement joins TRBV6-2 or TRBV6-3 to TRBJ2-1, with D perhaps assigned TRBD1 or TRBD2 (5 bases each). Germline CDR1 and CDR2: MNHEY and SVGEGT. With 4 bases removed from V and 7 bases from J, the gap between germline ends came to 11 bases. The CDR3 is 13 residues long. The CDR3 spells CASSWDGGNEQFF. The CDR3 DNA reads as TGTGCCAGCAGTTGGGACGGCGGGAATGAGCAGTTCTTC.

The chain recombines TRBV7-6 with TRBJ1-4; D is ambiguous. The ends were cut back, 8 bases at V and 2 bases at J, with 12 bases in the middle. CDR1 is SGHVS and CDR2 is FNYEAQ in the germline V gene. The CDR3 sequence is 14 residues long. CDR3 residues: CASRPGATNEKLFF. The CDR3, as DNA: TGTGCCAGCCGCCCGGGCGCGACTAATGAAAAACTGTTTTTT.

This rearrangement joins TRBV12-5 to TRBJ2-2; D is undetermined. Germline V gene sequence: CDR1 LGHNT, CDR2 FRNRAP. This CDR3 has 12 amino acids. V was pared by 5 bases and J by 2 bases, with 3 bases between. CDR3 in DNA: TGTGCTAGTGGTCTTAACACCGGGGAGCTGTTTTTT. It translates to CASGLNTGELFF.

V and J are TRBV12-3 or TRBV12-4 and TRBJ2-1, with D possibly TRBD2 on 5 matching bases. This CDR3 contains 12 residues. The V gene lost 8 bases and the J gene lost 9 bases, with 14 bases spanning the gap. In DNA, the CDR3 is TGTGCCAGCCTCGGGGTAGCAAGTGAGCAGTTCTTC. The encoded protein is CASLGVASEQFF.

The rearrangement links TRBV28 to TRBJ1-2, with no clear D. The CDR3 consists of 15 residues. The ends were cut back, 5 bases at V and 8 bases at J, with 21 bases in the middle. The V gene's germline CDR1 is MDHEN and CDR2 SYDVKM. CDR3 protein: CASSPPPGPRRGYTF. The CDR3, as DNA: TGTGCCAGCAGTCCCCCCCCCGGACCCCGTCGGGGCTACACCTTC.

The rearrangement joins TRBV6-6 to TRBJ2-7; unclear D gene. V lost 5 bases to trimming and J lost 3 bases, with 17 bases between them. CDR3 size: 15 residues. Germline-derived CDR1 and CDR2 are MNHNY and SVGAGI (reference sequence). CDR3 sequence (DNA): TGTGCCAGCAGTCCAACCGGGCCGATCTTCTACGAGCAGTACTTC. Its translation: CASSPTGPIFYEQYF.

The DNA for the CDR3 is TGTGCCAGTAGTACGGGACTAGCGGAGCAGTTCTTC. Translating gives CASSTGLAEQFF. V and J are TRBV19 and TRBJ2-1, with 10 bases that match TRBD2. The CDR3 has 12 residues. In germline, CDR1 is LNHDA, CDR2 SQIVND (reference sequence). V dropped 4 bases and J dropped 10; count of bases not matched to a gene: 1. Full variable domain (outside the CDR3, taken from reference TRBV19 and TRBJ2-1): DGGITQSPKYLFRKEGQNVTLSCEQNLNHDAMYWYRQDPGQGLRLIYYSQIVNDFQKGDIAEGYSVSREKKESFPLTVTSAQKNPTAFYLCASSTGLAEQFFGPGTRLTVL.

The J gene is TRBJ2-5, the V gene TRBV28, with TRBD1 matching 11 bases. Germline loops: CDR1 MDHEN, CDR2 SYDVKM. This CDR3 comprises 15 residues. The trim removed 5 bases at V and 4 bases at J, leaving 6 bases unmatched. The CDR3 DNA reads as TGTGCCAGCAGTCAACGGACAGGGGGCCGAGAGACCCAGTACTTC. Translation gives CASSQRTGGRETQYF.